The 18 T cell receptor beta chains listed next were all sequenced from one sample in a study of blood T cell repertoires in COVID-19. Sequenced by immunoSEQ multiplex PCR; TCRdb stores in-frame clones only, minus some. This sample has roughly 52,000 clones, with approximately 80% found just once. Material for sequencing was peripheral blood. Receptor source: a man older than 75 with COVID-19, enrolled during active disease.

This chain joins TRBV6-2 or TRBV6-3 and TRBJ1-5, with D possibly being TRBD1 (6 bases). Trimming shortened V by 3 bases and J by 5 bases, and 11 bases separated the two germline ends. Germline values: CDR1 MNHEY, CDR2 SVGEGT. The CDR3 consists of 14 residues. The CDR3 DNA reads as TGTGCCAGCAGTTATAGAGGGGGGGATCAGCCCCAGCATTTT. Protein sequence: CASSYRGGDQPQHF.

The chain employs TRBV11-3 and TRBJ2-7; 10 nucleotides agree with TRBD2. CDR3 size: 14 residues. Germline CDR1 is SGHNT and CDR2 is YENEEA. After removal of 1 base from V and 8 bases from J, the junction contained 5 bases not matched to a gene. CDR3 sequence: CASSLVGLASQQYF. CDR3 DNA: TGTGCCAGCAGCTTAGTGGGACTAGCGTCTCAGCAGTACTTC.

The V gene is TRBV6-2 or TRBV6-3, the J gene TRBJ2-1; 10 bases fit TRBD2. The germline V gene has CDR1 MNHEY and CDR2 SVGEGT. J was trimmed by 10 bases and V by 0 bases; bases with no gene match: 9. The CDR3 loop spans 16 amino acids. The CDR3 loop is CASSYSRRSGGAEQFF. The DNA for the CDR3 is TGTGCCAGCAGTTACTCTCGAAGAAGCGGGGGGGCCGAGCAGTTCTTC.

This clone was counted between two and nine times. This sequence joins TRBV7-9 and TRBJ1-4; D perhaps matches TRBD1 (5 bases). Trimming removed 2 bases from V and 12 bases from J, with 13 bases in between. The CDR3 totals 13 residues. Germline V gives CDR1 SEHNR, CDR2 FQNEAQ (reference sequence). DNA for the CDR3: TGTGCCAGCAGCTTAACTCAGGGTGGGGAACTGTTTTTT. Its protein product is CASSLTQGGELFF.

CDR3: CASKYSGLSTDTQYF. The CDR3 nucleotides read TGCGCCAGCAAATACTCAGGGTTGAGCACAGATACGCAGTATTTT. V and J are TRBV4-1 and TRBJ2-3, with D tentatively TRBD1 (5 bases). V lost 7 bases and J 0 bases, leaving 14 bases between the germline ends. CDR1 is MGHRA, CDR2 YSYEKL, per germline. This CDR3 is 15 amino acids long.

This clone was observed once. CDR3: CSASLGGPNTGELFF. In nucleotides, the CDR3 is TGCAGTGCCAGTCTCGGCGGGCCGAACACCGGGGAGCTGTTTTTT. The chain uses TRBV20-1 and TRBJ2-2; D is possibly TRBD2 (5 bases). This CDR3 comprises 15 residues. Germline assignment: CDR1 DFQATT and CDR2 SNEGSKA (reference sequence). The V end was cut by 6 bases, the J end by 0 bases, with 14 bases between.

This chain joins TRBV24-1 and TRBJ2-3; 11 positions match TRBD2. The ends lost 1 base at V and 9 bases at J; junction bases unmatched: 8. Germline CDR1 is KGHDR and CDR2 is SFDVKD. This CDR3 has 16 residues. The CDR3 DNA is TGTGCCACCAGTGATTTAGGTAGCGGGGGGGCGGGGACGCAGTATTTT. This encodes CATSDLGSGGAGTQYF.

The rearrangement links TRBV6-5 to TRBJ1-2, with a possible D match to TRBD1 (6 bases). The length of the CDR3 is 12 residues. The germline V gene encodes CDR1 MNHEY and CDR2 SVGAGI. V lost 4 bases and J lost 5, with 8 bases in between. The CDR3, as DNA: TGTGCCAGCAGTTCAGGGGCATATGGCTACACCTTC. Its protein product is CASSSGAYGYTF.

This clone appeared a single time. V usage is TRBV7-2 and J usage is TRBJ1-2; maybe TRBD1 (6 bases). V was pared by 5 bases and J by 4 bases, with 17 bases between. The germline gives CDR1 SGHTA, CDR2 FQGNSA. This CDR3 comprises 15 residues. The CDR3 is CASSPNRVWAYGYTF. CDR3 nucleotides: TGTGCCAGCAGCCCAAACAGGGTATGGGCCTATGGCTACACCTTC.

V and J are TRBV10-3 and TRBJ2-5; possibly TRBD2 for D (7 bases). This CDR3 has 15 amino acids. V lost 7 bases, J lost 1 base, and 16 bases lay in between. Germline-derived CDR1 and CDR2 are ENHRY and SYGVKD. The CDR3 protein is CAIKGGGGSQETQYF. DNA for the CDR3: TGTGCCATCAAAGGGGGAGGGGGGTCCCAAGAGACCCAGTACTTC.

The chain has TRBV10-3 and TRBJ2-1, with 9 nucleotides matching TRBD2. J was trimmed by 0 bases and V by 4 bases; bases with no gene match: 13. The germline CDR1 and CDR2 sequences are ENHRY and SYGVKD. CDR3 size: 19 residues. The CDR3 DNA sequence: TGTGCCATCAGTGTTGAGGGCGGGAGGGCCCTGAGCTCCTACAATGAGCAGTTCTTC. This gives the protein CAISVEGGRALSSYNEQFF.

The chain recombines TRBV10-3 with TRBJ1-4; no firm D call. With 10 bases removed from V and 0 bases from J, the gap between germline ends came to 12 bases. The CDR3 consists of 14 residues. Germline CDR1 and CDR2: ENHRY and SYGVKD. DNA of the CDR3: TGTGCCACCACTCGGGATACAACTAATGAAAAACTGTTTTTT. Translated: CATTRDTTNEKLFF.

The chain uses TRBV11-2 and TRBJ2-1; TRBD2 matches 7 bases. The CDR3 has 15 amino acids. After removal of 5 bases from V and 4 bases from J, the junction contained 8 bases not matched to a gene. Germline CDR1 SGHAT, CDR2 FQNNGV. The CDR3 protein is CASSPTSEVYNEQFF. The DNA for the CDR3 is TGTGCCAGCAGCCCAACTAGCGAGGTATACAATGAGCAGTTCTTC.

The genes are TRBV7-2 and TRBJ2-1; 10 bases fit TRBD2. The germline V gene encodes CDR1 SGHTA and CDR2 FQGNSA. CDR3 length: 15 residues. V shed 5 bases and J 3 bases; nucleotides not matched to a gene: 4. This CDR3 is CASSPGLAVYNEQFF. In DNA, the CDR3 is TGTGCCAGCAGCCCCGGACTAGCGGTCTACAATGAGCAGTTCTTC.

The rearrangement uses TRBV6-6 and TRBJ1-1, with no clear D. Deletions cut 6 bases from V and 1 base from J, with 15 bases between. This CDR3 comprises 15 residues. The germline V gene has CDR1 MNHNY and CDR2 SVGAGI (reference sequence). DNA of the CDR3: TGTGCCAGCAGCCCAGATCAGGCACAGAACACTGAAGCTTTCTTT. Its protein is CASSPDQAQNTEAFF.

This clone came up a few times. V gene TRBV7-2 combines with J gene TRBJ1-3; D may be TRBD1 (5 bases). This CDR3 is 15 amino acids long. Looked up from germline, CDR1 is SGHTA and CDR2 is FQGNSA. Trimming cost V 3 bases and J 3 bases, with 12 bases left between them. The CDR3 region is CASSFASGIGNTIYF. CDR3 in DNA: TGTGCCAGCAGCTTCGCGTCAGGGATTGGAAACACCATATATTTT.

J is TRBJ1-6 and V is TRBV5-1; D might be TRBD1 (6 bases). The germline gives CDR1 SGHRS, CDR2 YFSETQ. V lost 4 bases, J lost 7 bases, and 24 bases lay in between. The CDR3 has 18 amino acids. The CDR3 bases are TGCGCCAGCAGCCCGGGGACACTTCCTTCCCCCTCCAATTCACCCCTCCACTTT. Protein sequence: CASSPGTLPSPSNSPLHF.

The chain employs TRBV2 and TRBJ2-2; D perhaps matches TRBD1 (6 bases). Trimming left V 4 bases short and J 4 bases short, with 10 bases between. CDR3 length: 14 amino acids. Per germline, CDR1 SNHLY and CDR2 FYNNEI. The CDR3 spells CASSGGPGTGELFF. DNA of the CDR3: TGTGCCAGCAGTGGGGGGCCCGGCACCGGGGAGCTGTTTTTT.